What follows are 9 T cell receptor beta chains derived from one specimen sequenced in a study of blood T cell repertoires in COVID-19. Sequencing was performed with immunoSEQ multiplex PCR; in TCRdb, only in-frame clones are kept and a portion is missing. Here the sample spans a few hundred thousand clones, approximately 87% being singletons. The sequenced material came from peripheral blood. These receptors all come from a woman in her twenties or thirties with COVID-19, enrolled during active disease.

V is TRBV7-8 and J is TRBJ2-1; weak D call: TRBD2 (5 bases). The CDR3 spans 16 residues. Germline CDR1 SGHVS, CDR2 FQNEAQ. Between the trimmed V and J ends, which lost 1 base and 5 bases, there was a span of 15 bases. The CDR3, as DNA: TGTGCCAGCAGCTTAGGTACACAGCGGAGAGACAATGAGCAGTTCTTC. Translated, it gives CASSLGTQRRDNEQFF.

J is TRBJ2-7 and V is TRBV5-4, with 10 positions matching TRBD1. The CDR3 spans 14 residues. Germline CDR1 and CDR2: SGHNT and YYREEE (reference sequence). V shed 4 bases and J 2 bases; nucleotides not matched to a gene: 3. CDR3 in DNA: TGTGCCAGCAGCCTGGGACAGGGGCCCTACGAGCAGTACTTC. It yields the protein CASSLGQGPYEQYF.

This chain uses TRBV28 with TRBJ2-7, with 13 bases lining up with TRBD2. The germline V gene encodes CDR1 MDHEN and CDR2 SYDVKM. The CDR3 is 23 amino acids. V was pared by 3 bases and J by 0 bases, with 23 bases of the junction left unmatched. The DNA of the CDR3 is TGTGCCAGCAGTTTCAGCTGGGCTGACATAGCCGGGACTAGCGGGATTTTCTCCTACGAGCAGTACTTC. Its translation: CASSFSWADIAGTSGIFSYEQYF.

CDR3 nucleotides: TGTGCCTCCACCGCGCAGGATAATGAAAAACTGTTTTTT. This translates into CASTAQDNEKLFF. The V and J genes are TRBV19 and TRBJ1-4; D not certain. CDR1 and CDR2 from the germline V gene are LNHDA and SQIVND (reference sequence). There are 13 residues in the CDR3. Trimming removed 11 bases at V and 4 bases at J, with 14 bases between.

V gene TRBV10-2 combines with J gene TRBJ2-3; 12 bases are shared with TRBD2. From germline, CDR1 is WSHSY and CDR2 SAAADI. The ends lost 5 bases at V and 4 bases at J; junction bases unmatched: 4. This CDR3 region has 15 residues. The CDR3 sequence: CASSPTSGRSDTQYF. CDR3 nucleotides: TGCGCCAGCAGTCCGACTAGCGGGAGATCAGATACGCAGTATTTT.

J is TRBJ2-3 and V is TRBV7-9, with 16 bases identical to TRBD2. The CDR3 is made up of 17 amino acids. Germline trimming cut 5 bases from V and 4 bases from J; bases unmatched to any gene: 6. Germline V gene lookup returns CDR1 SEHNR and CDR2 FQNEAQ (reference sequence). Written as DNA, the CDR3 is TGTGCCAGCAGCACCGGGACTAGCGGGAGGGAGGCAGATACGCAGTATTTT. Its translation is CASSTGTSGREADTQYF.

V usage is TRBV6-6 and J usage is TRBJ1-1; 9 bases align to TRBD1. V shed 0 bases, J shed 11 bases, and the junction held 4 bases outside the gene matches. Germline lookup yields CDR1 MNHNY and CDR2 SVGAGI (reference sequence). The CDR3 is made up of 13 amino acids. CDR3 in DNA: TGTGCCAGCAGTTACTCCGACAGGGGGAACGCTTTCTTT. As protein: CASSYSDRGNAFF.

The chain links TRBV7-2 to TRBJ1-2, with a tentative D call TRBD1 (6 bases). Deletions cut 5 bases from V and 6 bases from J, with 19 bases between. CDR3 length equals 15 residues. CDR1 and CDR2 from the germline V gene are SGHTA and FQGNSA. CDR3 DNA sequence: TGTGCCAGCAGCCCAGGGGTGGGCCGCTATGATGGCTACACCTTC. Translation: CASSPGVGRYDGYTF.

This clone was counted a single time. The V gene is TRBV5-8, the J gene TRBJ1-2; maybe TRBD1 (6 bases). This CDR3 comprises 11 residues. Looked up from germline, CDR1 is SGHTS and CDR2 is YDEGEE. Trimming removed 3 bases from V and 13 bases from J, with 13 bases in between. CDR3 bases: TGTGCCAGCAGCTCAACAGGGATTAGCACCTTC. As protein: CASSSTGISTF. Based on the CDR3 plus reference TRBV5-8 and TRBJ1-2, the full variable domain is EAGVTQSPTHLIKTRGQQATLRCSPISGHTSVYWYQQALGLGLQFLLWYDEGEERNRGNFPPRFSGRQFPNYSSELNVNALELEDSALYLCASSSTGISTFGSGTRLTVV.